This paragraph covers one T cell receptor (beta chain) sequence. The antigen is unknown. This CDR3 spans 14 amino acids. Trimming took 9 bases from V and 5 from J, leaving 18 bases between them. Looked up from germline, CDR1 is MNHEY and CDR2 is SMNVEV (reference sequence). This record belongs to a study of OX40 agonist ivuxolimab in advanced cancers. Across the study: Patients received the agonistic anti-OX40 (CD134) antibody ivuxolimab. General study results and limits: No antigen was identified for the clonally expanded peripheral T cells.

The assay was immunoSEQ multiplex PCR, and TCRdb's table has in-frame clones only and misses some. The data show roughly 75,000 clones, roughly nine tenths seen once. The rearrangement joins TRBV27 to TRBJ2-3; D gene unclear. This clonotype originated in an adult with an advanced solid tumor such as melanoma, head and neck, liver or kidney cancer. Sample: CD4+ or CD8+ T cells sorted from blood, taken in a trial of the OX40 agonist ivuxolimab. In DNA form, the CDR3 reads TGTGCCAGTACCTCGCCCGACCGTATAGATACGCAGTATTTT. Its protein product is CASTSPDRIDTQYF.